The sequence of this T cell receptor beta chain was determined in a study of regulatory T cells in long-lasting Graves disease. Construction of TCR beta libraries relied on iRepertoire HTBI primers and on Arm-PCR targeting CDR3 regions. TCRdb analysed the multiplex PCR reads with MiXCR anew, one entry per CDR3 protein. Of 350,000 to 550,000 distinct CDR3 sequences in the sample, 15% to 20% are singletons; the top ten hold 20% to 25%. Time point of the sample: newly diagnosed GD, antithyroid drugs for less than 3 months. Researchers made the TCR library from RNA that was extracted from PBMCs. Germline CDR1 and CDR2: SGHVS and FQNEAQ. The V and J ends lost 5 bases and 0 bases respectively, with 14 bases between them. This CDR3 comprises 16 residues. This sample was also put to use in a study of T cells in Graves' hyperthyroidism and ophthalmopathy. That source notes: Primed by the HTBI set, a first-round RT-PCR was run on the TCR CDR3.

This receptor was obtained from a woman aged 18-29 years with Graves disease. Sequencing used peripheral blood mononuclear cells (PBMCs), obtained at new diagnosis, from a patient treated with antithyroid drugs. The chain links TRBV7-8 to TRBJ1-5; D unresolved. CDR3 DNA: TGTGCCAGCAGCGAGACCAGGAGAAGTAGCAATCAGCCCCAGCATTTT. Its protein product is CASSETRRSSNQPQHF.